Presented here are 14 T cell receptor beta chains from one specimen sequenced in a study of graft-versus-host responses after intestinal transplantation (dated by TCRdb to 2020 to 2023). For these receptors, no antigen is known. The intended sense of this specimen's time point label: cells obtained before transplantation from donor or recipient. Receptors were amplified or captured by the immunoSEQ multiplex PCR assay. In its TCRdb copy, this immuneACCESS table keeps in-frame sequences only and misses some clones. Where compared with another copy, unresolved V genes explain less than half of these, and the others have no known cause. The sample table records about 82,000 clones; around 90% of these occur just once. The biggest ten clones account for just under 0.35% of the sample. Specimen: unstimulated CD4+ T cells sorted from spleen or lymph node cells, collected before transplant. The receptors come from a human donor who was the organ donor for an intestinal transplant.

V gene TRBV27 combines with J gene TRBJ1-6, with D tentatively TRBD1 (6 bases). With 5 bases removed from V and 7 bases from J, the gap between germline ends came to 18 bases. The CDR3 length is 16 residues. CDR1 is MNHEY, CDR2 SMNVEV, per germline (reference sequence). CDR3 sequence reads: CASSPWTRGRNSPLHF. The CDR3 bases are TGTGCCAGCAGTCCCTGGACAAGGGGGAGAAATTCACCCCTCCACTTT.

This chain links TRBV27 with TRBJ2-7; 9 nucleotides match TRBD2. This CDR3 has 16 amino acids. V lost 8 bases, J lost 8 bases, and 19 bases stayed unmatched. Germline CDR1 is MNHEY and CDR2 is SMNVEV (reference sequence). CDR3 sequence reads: CASRAGGAGGPRKQYF. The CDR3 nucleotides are TGTGCCAGCCGGGCAGGTGGGGCGGGAGGGCCTAGAAAGCAGTACTTC.

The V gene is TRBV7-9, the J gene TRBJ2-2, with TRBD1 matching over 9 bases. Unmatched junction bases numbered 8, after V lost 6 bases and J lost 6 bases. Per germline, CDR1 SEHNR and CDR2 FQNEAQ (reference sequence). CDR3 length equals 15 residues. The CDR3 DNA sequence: TGTGCCAGCAGATTACCGGGACAGGGTTCCGGGGAGCTGTTTTTT. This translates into CASRLPGQGSGELFF.

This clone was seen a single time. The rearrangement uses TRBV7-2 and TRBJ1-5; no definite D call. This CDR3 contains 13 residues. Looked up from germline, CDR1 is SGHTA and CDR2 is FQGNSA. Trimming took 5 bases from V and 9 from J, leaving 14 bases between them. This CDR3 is CASSIDRGRPQHF. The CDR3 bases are TGTGCCAGCAGCATCGACCGGGGTAGGCCCCAGCATTTT.

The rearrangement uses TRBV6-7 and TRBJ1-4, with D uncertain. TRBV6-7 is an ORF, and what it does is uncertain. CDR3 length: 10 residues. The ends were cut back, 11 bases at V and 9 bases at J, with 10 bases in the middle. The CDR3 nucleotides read TGTGCCGGAGGTAGTCAAAAACTGTTTTTT. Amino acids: CAGGSQKLFF.

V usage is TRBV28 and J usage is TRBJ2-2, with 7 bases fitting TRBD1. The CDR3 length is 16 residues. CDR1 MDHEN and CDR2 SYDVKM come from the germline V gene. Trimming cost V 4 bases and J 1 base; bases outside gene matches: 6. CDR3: CASSSPTGMNTGELFF. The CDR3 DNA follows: TGTGCCAGCAGTTCGCCGACAGGGATGAACACCGGGGAGCTGTTTTTT.

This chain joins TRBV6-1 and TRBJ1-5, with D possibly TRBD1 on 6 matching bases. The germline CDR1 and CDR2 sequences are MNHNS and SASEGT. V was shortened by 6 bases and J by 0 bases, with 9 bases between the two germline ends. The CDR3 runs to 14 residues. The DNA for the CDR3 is TGTGCCAGCAGGAACAGGGATAGCAATCAGCCCCAGCATTTT. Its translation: CASRNRDSNQPQHF.

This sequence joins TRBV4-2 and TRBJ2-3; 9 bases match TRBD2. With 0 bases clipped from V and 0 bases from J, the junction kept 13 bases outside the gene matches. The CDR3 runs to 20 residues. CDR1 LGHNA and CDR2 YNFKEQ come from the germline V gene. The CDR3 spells CASSQEIGLAIVKSTDTQYF. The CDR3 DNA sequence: TGTGCCAGCAGCCAAGAGATTGGACTAGCGATCGTAAAGAGCACAGATACGCAGTATTTT.

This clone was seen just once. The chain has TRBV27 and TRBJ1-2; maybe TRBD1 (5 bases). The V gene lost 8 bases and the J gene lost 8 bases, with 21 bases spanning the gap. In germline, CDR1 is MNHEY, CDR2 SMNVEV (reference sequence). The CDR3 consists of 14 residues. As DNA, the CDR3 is TGTGCCAGCTGTCCAAACGGGGGACCCGGGGGCTACACCTTC. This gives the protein CASCPNGGPGGYTF.

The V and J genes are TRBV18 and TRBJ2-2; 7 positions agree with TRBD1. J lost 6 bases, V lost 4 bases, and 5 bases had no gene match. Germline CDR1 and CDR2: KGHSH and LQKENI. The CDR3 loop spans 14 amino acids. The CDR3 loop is CASSQSTGAGELFF. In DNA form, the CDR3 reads TGTGCCAGCTCACAAAGCACAGGGGCCGGGGAGCTGTTTTTT.

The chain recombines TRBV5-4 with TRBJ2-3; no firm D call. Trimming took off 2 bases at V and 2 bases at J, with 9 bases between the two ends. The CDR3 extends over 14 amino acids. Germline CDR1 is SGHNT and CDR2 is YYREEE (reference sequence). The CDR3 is CASSFSRSTDTQYF. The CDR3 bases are TGTGCCAGCAGCTTCTCTAGGTCCACAGATACGCAGTATTTT.

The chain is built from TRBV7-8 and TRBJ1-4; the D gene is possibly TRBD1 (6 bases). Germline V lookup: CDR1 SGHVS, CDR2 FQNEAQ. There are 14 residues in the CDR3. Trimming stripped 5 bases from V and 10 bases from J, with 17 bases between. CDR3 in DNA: TGTGCCAGCAGCCCCGATAGGGGGTGGGGAAAACTGTTTTTT. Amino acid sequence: CASSPDRGWGKLFF.

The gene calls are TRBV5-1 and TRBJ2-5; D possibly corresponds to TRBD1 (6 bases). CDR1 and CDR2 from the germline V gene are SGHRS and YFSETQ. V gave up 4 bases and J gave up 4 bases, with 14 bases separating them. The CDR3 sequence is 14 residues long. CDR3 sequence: CASSRTGLRETQYF. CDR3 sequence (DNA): TGCGCCAGCAGCCGTACAGGGTTGAGAGAGACCCAGTACTTC.

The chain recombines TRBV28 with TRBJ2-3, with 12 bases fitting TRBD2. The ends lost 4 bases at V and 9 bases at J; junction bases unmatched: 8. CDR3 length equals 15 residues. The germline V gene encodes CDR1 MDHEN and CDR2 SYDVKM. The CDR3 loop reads CASSSSSGRAGTQYF. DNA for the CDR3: TGTGCCAGCAGTTCTTCTAGCGGGAGGGCCGGGACGCAGTATTTT.